The 13 T cell receptor beta chains listed next were all sequenced from one sample in a study of blood T cells in healthy people across ages. Next came a second PCR, run for about 6 to 12 cycles, which used a sample-barcoded 5' primer along with a J-beta primer mix. Each CDR3 protein gets one entry after TCRdb re-called the 5' RACE reads with MiXCR. The data show nearly 800,000 distinct CDR3 sequences, with roughly 25% seen just once and approximately 4% held by the top ten. These same data were also listed under a study on T cells of mothers and their children.

Sequencing was performed on blood. The receptors come from a boy aged 5-17 years in good health.

This clonotype was counted at least ten times. One end of the junction varies from germline; a read error may be responsible. The V call is TRBV27, the J call TRBJ2-7; 8 bases line up with TRBD2. This CDR3 spans 13 amino acids. Germline values: CDR1 MNHEY, CDR2 SMNVEV (reference sequence). The CDR3 nucleotides are TGTGCTAGCAGCCCGGGACTAGGCTACGAGCAGTACTTC. Protein product: CASSPGLGYEQYF.

This clonotype was recorded a few times. V gene TRBV20-1 combines with J gene TRBJ2-3, with 14 bases identical to TRBD2. With V trimmed by 0 bases and J by 3 bases, 14 bases remained unmatched. Germline V lookup: CDR1 DFQATT, CDR2 SNEGSKA (reference sequence). This CDR3 region has 20 residues. The CDR3 loop reads CSARDLFPGLAGDLTDTQYF. CDR3 nucleotide sequence: TGCAGTGCTAGAGATTTGTTCCCGGGACTAGCGGGAGATTTGACAGATACGCAGTATTTT.

The chain has TRBV6-1 and TRBJ2-7; possible D gene TRBD1, 6 bases. The length of the CDR3 is 14 residues. Germline assignment: CDR1 MNHNS and CDR2 SASEGT. V dropped 7 bases and J dropped 2 bases, with 15 bases sitting between them. CDR3 in amino acids: CASKDRDTAYEQYF. The DNA for the CDR3 is TGTGCCAGCAAGGACCGGGACACTGCCTACGAGCAGTACTTC.

V usage is TRBV28 and J usage is TRBJ2-7; 7 bases align to TRBD2. The CDR3 loop spans 15 amino acids. The germline gives CDR1 MDHEN, CDR2 SYDVKM. V gave up 6 bases and J gave up 1 base; unmatched junction bases: 9. The CDR3 loop is CASSLASGPSYEQYF. CDR3 DNA sequence: TGTGCCAGCAGCCTGGCTAGCGGTCCTTCCTACGAGCAGTACTTC. The variable domain in full, with the rest retrieved from reference TRBV28 and TRBJ2-7, is DVKVTQSSRYLVKRTGEKVFLECVQDMDHENMFWYRQDPGLGLRLIYFSYDVKMKEKGDIPEGYSVSREKKERFSLILESASTNQTSMYLCASSLASGPSYEQYFGPGTRLTVT.

Only a few counts were recorded for this clonotype. One end of the junction varies from germline; a read error may be responsible. This chain links TRBV29-1 with TRBJ2-3; maybe TRBD2 (5 bases). This CDR3 is 12 amino acids long. In germline, CDR1 is SQVTM, CDR2 ANQGSEA. CDR3 protein: CSVEDGQLFGEF. CDR3 bases: TGCAGCGTTGAAGACGGGCAACTGTTCGGGGAGTTT.

The CDR3 DNA reads TGTGCCAGCAGCTTGCCCTTGACTAGACAGAGTACCCAGTACTTC. It translates to CASSLPLTRQSTQYF. The rearrangement joins TRBV5-5 to TRBJ2-5; possibly TRBD2 for D (6 bases). The V gene's germline CDR1 is SGHKS and CDR2 YYEKEE (reference sequence). V was pared by 1 base and J by 8 bases, with 18 bases between. The CDR3 contains 15 residues. Using reference TRBV5-5 and TRBJ2-5 for the parts outside the CDR3, the full variable domain is DAGVTQSPTHLIKTRGQQVTLRCSPISGHKSVSWYQQVLGQGPQFIFQYYEKEERGRGNFPDRFSARQFPNYSSELNVNALLLGDSALYLCASSLPLTRQSTQYFGPGTRLLVL.

The chain carries TRBV18 and TRBJ2-1; the match to TRBD2 covers 8 bases. Per germline, CDR1 KGHSH and CDR2 LQKENI. The length of the CDR3 is 15 residues. The V segment lost 2 bases and the J segment 5 bases; nucleotides outside the gene matches: 5. The CDR3 region is CASSPATSGDNEQFF. The CDR3 DNA reads TGTGCCAGCTCACCAGCAACTAGCGGCGACAATGAGCAGTTCTTC.

Of note for this clonotype: An end of the junction does not agree with germline; a read error may underlie this. The J gene is TRBJ2-4, the V gene TRBV12-3 or TRBV12-4; 7 bases match TRBD1. The CDR3 contains 15 residues. DNA of the CDR3: TGTGCCAGCAGGGAAGGGGGCGTTGACAAAAACATTCACTACTTC. This sequence encodes CASREGGVDKNIHYF.

The chain has TRBV7-2 and TRBJ1-1, with 7 bases identical to TRBD1. The J segment lost 6 bases and the V segment lost 4 bases, leaving 5 bases of the junction unmatched. The germline gives CDR1 SGHTA, CDR2 FQGNSA. The CDR3 is 13 amino acids. CDR3: CASSSRGSAEAFF. The DNA of the CDR3 is TGTGCCAGCAGCTCCAGGGGGAGCGCTGAAGCTTTCTTT. Based on the CDR3 plus reference TRBV7-2 and TRBJ1-1, the full variable domain is GAGVSQSPSNKVTEKGKDVELRCDPISGHTALYWYRQSLGQGLEFLIYFQGNSAPDKSGLPSDRFSAERTGGSVSTLTIQRTQQEDSAVYLCASSSRGSAEAFFGQGTRLTVV.

This rearrangement joins TRBV5-1 to TRBJ1-4; 8 nucleotides line up with TRBD1. CDR3 length: 16 residues. Germline CDR1 SGHRS, CDR2 YFSETQ. V trimming: 3 bases; J trimming: 7 bases; junction bases outside the gene matches: 11. The CDR3 DNA reads TGCGCCAGCAGCTCCGGGGCAGGGGGCGCGAGTGAAAAACTGTTTTTT. This sequence encodes CASSSGAGGASEKLFF.

This clonotype was observed a handful of times. The CDR3 DNA reads TGTGCCAGCACACGGGACTTTCCTAGCACAGATACGCAGTATTTT. Amino acid sequence: CASTRDFPSTDTQYF. J is TRBJ2-3 and V is TRBV11-1; D perhaps matches TRBD2 (6 bases). Germline CDR1 is SGHAT and CDR2 is FQDESV (reference sequence). Trimming left V 7 bases short and J 0 bases short, with 14 bases between. The CDR3 length is 15 residues. Filled out from reference TRBV11-1 and TRBJ2-3, the complete variable domain reads EAEVAQSPRYKITEKSQAVAFWCDPISGHATLYWYRQILGQGPELLVQFQDESVVDDSQLPKDRFSAERLKGVDSTLKIQPAELGDSAMYLCASTRDFPSTDTQYFGPGTRLTVL.

This clonotype has just a few counts. The chain has TRBV27 and TRBJ2-3, with 13 bases that match TRBD2. This CDR3 is 17 amino acids long. CDR1 MNHEY and CDR2 SMNVEV come from the germline V gene (reference sequence). Trimming at V came to 2 bases and at J to 6 bases, leaving 8 bases not matched to a gene. CDR3 sequence (DNA): TGTGCCAGCAGTTTACCGGGACTAGCGGGACACCCCGATACGCAGTATTTT. It translates to CASSLPGLAGHPDTQYF.

Only a few counts were recorded for this clonotype. The rearrangement uses TRBV20-1 and TRBJ2-1; 10 nucleotides line up with TRBD2. This CDR3 region has 14 residues. Germline V gives CDR1 DFQATT, CDR2 SNEGSKA (reference sequence). V was pared by 0 bases and J by 6 bases, with 2 bases of the junction left unmatched. CDR3 coding DNA: TGCAGTGCTAGAGACGGGACTAGCGTCAATGAGCAGTTCTTC. Its translation is CSARDGTSVNEQFF.